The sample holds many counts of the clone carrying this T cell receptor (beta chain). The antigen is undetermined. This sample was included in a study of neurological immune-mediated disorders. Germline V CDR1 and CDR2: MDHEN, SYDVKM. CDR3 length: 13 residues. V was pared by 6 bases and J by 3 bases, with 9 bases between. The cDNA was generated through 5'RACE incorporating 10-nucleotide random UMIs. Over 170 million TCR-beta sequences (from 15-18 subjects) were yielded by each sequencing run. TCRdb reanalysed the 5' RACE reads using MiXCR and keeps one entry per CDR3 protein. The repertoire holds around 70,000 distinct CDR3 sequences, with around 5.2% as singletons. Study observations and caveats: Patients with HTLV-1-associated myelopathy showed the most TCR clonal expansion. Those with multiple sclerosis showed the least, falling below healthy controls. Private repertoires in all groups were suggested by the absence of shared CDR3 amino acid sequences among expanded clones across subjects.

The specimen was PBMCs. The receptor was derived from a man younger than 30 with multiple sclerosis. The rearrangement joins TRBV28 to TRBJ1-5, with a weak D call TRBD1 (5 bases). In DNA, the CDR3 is TGTGCCAGCAGCTCGGGACTCAATCAGCCCCAGCATTTT. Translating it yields CASSSGLNQPQHF.